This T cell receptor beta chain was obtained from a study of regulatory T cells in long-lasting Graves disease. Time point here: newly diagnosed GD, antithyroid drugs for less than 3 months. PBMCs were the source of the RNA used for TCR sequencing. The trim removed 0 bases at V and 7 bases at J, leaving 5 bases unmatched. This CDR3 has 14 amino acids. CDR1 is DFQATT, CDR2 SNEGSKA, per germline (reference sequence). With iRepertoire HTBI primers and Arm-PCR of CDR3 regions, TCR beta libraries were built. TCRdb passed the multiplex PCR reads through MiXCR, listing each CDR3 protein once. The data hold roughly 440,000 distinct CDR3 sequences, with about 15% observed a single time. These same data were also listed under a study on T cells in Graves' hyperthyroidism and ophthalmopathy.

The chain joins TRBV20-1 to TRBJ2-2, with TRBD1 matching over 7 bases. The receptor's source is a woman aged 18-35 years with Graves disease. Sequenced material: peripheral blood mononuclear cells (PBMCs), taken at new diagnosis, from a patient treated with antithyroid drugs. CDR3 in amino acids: CSAREAQGFGELFF. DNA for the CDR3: TGCAGTGCTAGAGAGGCACAGGGGTTCGGGGAGCTGTTTTTT.